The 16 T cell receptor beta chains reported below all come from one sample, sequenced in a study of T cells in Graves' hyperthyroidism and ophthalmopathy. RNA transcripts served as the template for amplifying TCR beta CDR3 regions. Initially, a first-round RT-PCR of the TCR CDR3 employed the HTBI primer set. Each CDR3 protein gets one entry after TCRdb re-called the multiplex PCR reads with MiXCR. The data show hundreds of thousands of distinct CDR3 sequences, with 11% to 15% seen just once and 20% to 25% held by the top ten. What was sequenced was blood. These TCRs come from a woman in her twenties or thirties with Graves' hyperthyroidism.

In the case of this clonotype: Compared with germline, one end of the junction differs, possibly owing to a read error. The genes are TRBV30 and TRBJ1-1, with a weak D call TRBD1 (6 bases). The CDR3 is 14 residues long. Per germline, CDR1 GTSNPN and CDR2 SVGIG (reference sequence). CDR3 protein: CARRSSGAENEAFF. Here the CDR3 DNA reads TGTGCCAGGAGATCATCAGGGGCGGAAAATGAAGCTTTCTTT.

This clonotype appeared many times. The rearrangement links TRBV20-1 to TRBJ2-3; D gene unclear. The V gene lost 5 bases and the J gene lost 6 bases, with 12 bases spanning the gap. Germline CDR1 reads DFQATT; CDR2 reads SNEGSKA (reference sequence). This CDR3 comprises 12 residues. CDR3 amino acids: CSALDHADTQYF. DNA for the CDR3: TGCAGTGCTCTGGACCACGCGGATACGCAGTATTTT.

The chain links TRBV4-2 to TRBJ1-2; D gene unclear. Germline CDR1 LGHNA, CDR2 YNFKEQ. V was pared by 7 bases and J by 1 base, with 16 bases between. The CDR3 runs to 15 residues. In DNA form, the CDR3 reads TGTGCCAGCACCCCCAGAATTGGCGATAACTATGGCTACACCTTC. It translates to CASTPRIGDNYGYTF.

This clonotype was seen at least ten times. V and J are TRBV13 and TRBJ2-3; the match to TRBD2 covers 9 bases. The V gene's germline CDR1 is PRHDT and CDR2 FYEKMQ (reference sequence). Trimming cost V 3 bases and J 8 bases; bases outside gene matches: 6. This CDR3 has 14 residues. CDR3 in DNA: TGTGCCAGCAGCTTTCTGCGGGAGGGCCTTACGCAGTATTTT. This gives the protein CASSFLREGLTQYF.

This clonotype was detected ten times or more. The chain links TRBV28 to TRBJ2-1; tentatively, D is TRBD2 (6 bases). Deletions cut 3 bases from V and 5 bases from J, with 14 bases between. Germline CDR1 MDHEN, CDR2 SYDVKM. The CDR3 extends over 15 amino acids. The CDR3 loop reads CASSFVPSEHNEQFF. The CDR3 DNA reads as TGTGCCAGCAGTTTCGTCCCTAGCGAGCACAATGAGCAGTTCTTC.

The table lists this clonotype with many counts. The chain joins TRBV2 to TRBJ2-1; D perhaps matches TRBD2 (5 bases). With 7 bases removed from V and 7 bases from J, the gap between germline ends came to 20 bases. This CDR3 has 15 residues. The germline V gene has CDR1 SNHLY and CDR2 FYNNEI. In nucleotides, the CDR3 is TGTGCCAGCATTCCCCTAAGTACCTCGGGAAATGAGCAGTTCTTC. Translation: CASIPLSTSGNEQFF.

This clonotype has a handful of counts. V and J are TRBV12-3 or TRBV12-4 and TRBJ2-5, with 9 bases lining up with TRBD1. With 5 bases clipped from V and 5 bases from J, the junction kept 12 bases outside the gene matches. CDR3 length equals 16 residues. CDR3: CASSPSWDRVFETQYF. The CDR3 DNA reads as TGTGCCAGCAGTCCCTCCTGGGACAGGGTTTTTGAGACCCAGTACTTC.

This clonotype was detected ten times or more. This CDR3 is CASSGGGGPPDTQYF. The DNA for the CDR3 is TGTGCCAGCAGTGGAGGCGGGGGCCCCCCAGATACGCAGTATTTT. The chain has TRBV2 and TRBJ2-3; tentatively, D is TRBD2 (7 bases). The germline V and J ends were trimmed by 4 bases and 4 bases, with 15 bases remaining between them. Germline V gene lookup returns CDR1 SNHLY and CDR2 FYNNEI. The CDR3 totals 15 residues.

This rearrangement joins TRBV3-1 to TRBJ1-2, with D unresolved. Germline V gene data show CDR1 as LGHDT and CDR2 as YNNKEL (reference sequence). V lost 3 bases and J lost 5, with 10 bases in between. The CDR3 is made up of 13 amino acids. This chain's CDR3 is CASSHRTDYGYTF. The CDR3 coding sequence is TGTGCCAGCAGCCATCGGACGGATTATGGCTACACCTTC. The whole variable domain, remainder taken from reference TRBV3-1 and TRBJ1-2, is DTAVSQTPKYLVTQMGNDKSIKCEQNLGHDTMYWYKQDSKKFLKIMFSYNNKELIINETVPNRFSPKSPDKAHLNLHINSLELGDSAVYFCASSHRTDYGYTFGSGTRLTVV.

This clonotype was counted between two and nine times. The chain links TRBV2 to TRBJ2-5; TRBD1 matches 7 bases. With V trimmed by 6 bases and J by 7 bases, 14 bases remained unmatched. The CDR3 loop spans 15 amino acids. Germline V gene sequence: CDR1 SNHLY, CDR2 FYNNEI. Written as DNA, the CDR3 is TGTGCCAGCAGCCTTCGACAGGGCCTCCATTCGACCCAGTACTTC. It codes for CASSLRQGLHSTQYF.

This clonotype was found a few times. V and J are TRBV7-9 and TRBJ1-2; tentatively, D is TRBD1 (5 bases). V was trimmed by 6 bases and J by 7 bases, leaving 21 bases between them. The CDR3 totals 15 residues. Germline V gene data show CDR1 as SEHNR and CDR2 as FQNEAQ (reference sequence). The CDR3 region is CASSLSSEQGSGYTF. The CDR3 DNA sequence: TGTGCCAGCAGTCTATCCTCCGAGCAGGGAAGTGGCTACACCTTC.

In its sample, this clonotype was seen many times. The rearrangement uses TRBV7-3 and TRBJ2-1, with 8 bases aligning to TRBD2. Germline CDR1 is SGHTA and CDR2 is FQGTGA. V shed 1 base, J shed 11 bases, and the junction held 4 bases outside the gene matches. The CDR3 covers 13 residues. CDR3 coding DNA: TGTGCCAGCAGCTTAAACCCTAGCGGGCAGCAGTTCTTC. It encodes CASSLNPSGQQFF. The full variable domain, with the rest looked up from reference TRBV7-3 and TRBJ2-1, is GAGVSQTPSNKVTEKGKYVELRCDPISGHTALYWYRQSLGQGPEFLIYFQGTGAADDSGLPNDRFFAVRPEGSVSTLKIQRTERGDSAVYLCASSLNPSGQQFFGPGTRLTVL.

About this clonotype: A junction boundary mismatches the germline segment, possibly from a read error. The CDR3 loop is CASRTSGASVLTF. CDR3 nucleotide sequence: TGTGCCAGCCGCACATCTGGGGCCAGCGTCCTGACTTTC. The chain is built from TRBV4-2 and TRBJ2-6, with a tentative D call TRBD1 (5 bases). This CDR3 region has 13 residues. CDR1 LGHNA and CDR2 YNFKEQ come from the germline V gene.

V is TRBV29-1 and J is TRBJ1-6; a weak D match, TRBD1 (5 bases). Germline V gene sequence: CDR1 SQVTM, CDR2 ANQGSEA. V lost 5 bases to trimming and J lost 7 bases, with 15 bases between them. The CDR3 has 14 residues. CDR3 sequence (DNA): TGCAGCGTTCGAGGAGGGGAGGTGAATTCACCCCTCCACTTT. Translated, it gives CSVRGGEVNSPLHF.

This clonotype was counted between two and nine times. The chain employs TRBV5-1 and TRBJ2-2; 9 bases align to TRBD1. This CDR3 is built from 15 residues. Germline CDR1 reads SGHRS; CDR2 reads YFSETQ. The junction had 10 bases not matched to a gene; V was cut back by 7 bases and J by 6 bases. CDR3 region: CASGTGQGNAGELFF. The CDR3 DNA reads TGCGCCAGCGGAACGGGACAGGGTAATGCCGGGGAGCTGTTTTTT.

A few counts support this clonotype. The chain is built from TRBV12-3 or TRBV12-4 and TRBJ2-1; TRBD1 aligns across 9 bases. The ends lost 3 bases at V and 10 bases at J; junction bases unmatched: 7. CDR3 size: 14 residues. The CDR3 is CASSFGTGLEEQFF. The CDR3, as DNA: TGTGCCAGCAGTTTTGGGACAGGGCTAGAGGAGCAGTTCTTC.